Each of the 14 T cell receptor beta chains below was sequenced from the same sample in a study of T cell responses to AZD1222 COVID-19 vaccine. Assay used: immunoSEQ multiplex PCR; TCRdb lists only in-frame clones, some missing. The data show 120,000 to 150,000 clones, with 88% seen just once and roughly 5.2% held by the top ten. The sequenced sample was peripheral blood, obtained 28 days after the second dose of the MenACWY control vaccine. Receptor source: an adult who received the MenACWY meningococcal vaccine as a control.

This chain joins TRBV15 and TRBJ1-6, with D hard to call. This CDR3 is 15 amino acids long. CDR1 LNHNV and CDR2 YYDKDF come from the germline V gene (reference sequence). Between the trimmed V and J ends, which lost 0 bases and 11 bases, there was a span of 14 bases. The CDR3 DNA reads as TGTGCCACCAGCAGAGATCGCATAGGTGCGGCACCCCTCCACTTT. It translates to CATSRDRIGAAPLHF.

This clone was seen once. The chain employs TRBV6-1 and TRBJ2-5, with 9 bases lining up with TRBD2. CDR3 size: 16 residues. Germline V CDR1 and CDR2: MNHNS, SASEGT. Trimming at V came to 0 bases and at J to 1 base, leaving 3 bases not matched to a gene. The CDR3 here is CASSEAWTSAQETQYF. DNA of the CDR3: TGTGCCAGCAGTGAAGCCTGGACTAGCGCCCAAGAGACCCAGTACTTC.

This chain links TRBV19 with TRBJ1-2; D is ambiguous. The V end lost 3 bases, the J end lost 2 bases, and 7 bases lay between the germline ends. The CDR3 spans 13 residues. Germline CDR1 is LNHDA and CDR2 is SQIVND (reference sequence). CDR3 loop: CASSITRNYGYTF. CDR3 in DNA: TGTGCCAGTAGTATCACGAGGAACTATGGCTACACCTTC.

The table lists this clone with a count of one. This chain connects TRBV5-1 to TRBJ2-7, with 11 bases that match TRBD1. This CDR3 is 16 amino acids long. With V trimmed by 0 bases and J by 6 bases, 8 bases remained unmatched. Germline CDR1 SGHRS, CDR2 YFSETQ. The DNA of the CDR3 is TGCGCCAGCAGCTTGGGGCGGACAGGGGGCTTACGCGAGCAGTACTTC. Translating it yields CASSLGRTGGLREQYF.

The chain joins TRBV3-1 (or the pseudogene TRBV3-2) to TRBJ1-1, with D hard to call. Germline V CDR1 and CDR2: LGHDT, YNNKEL (reference sequence). Trimming left V 2 bases short and J 1 base short, with 8 bases between. The CDR3 sequence is 14 residues long. The chain's CDR3 is CASSQRDWNTEAFF. The CDR3 DNA sequence: TGTGCCAGCAGCCAAAGGGATTGGAACACTGAAGCTTTCTTT.

The J gene is TRBJ1-6, the V gene TRBV3-1 (or the pseudogene TRBV3-2); TRBD1 matches at 7 bases. The CDR3 contains 15 residues. The V gene end was trimmed by 1 base and the J gene end by 7 bases; junction bases not matched to a gene: 4. Germline values: CDR1 LGHDT, CDR2 YNNKEL (reference sequence). The CDR3 DNA reads TGTGCCAGCAGCCAAGTCGGGACAGAGAATTCACCCCTCCACTTT. Residues: CASSQVGTENSPLHF.

The CDR3 nucleotides read TGTGCCAGCAGTTACTCGTACAGGGAAACAGATACGCAGTATTTT. As protein: CASSYSYRETDTQYF. The rearrangement joins TRBV6-2 or TRBV6-3 to TRBJ2-3, with D perhaps TRBD1 (6 bases). The CDR3 runs to 15 residues. Trimming stripped 0 bases from V and 3 bases from J, with 10 bases between. The germline V gene has CDR1 MNHEY and CDR2 SVGEGT.

The CDR3 reads CASRGQGAGSSPLHF. In DNA, the CDR3 is TGTGCCAGCAGAGGACAGGGGGCTGGTAGTTCACCCCTCCACTTT. The J gene is TRBJ1-6, the V gene TRBV28; TRBD1 aligns across 11 bases. The junction had 7 bases not matched to a gene; V was cut back by 6 bases and J by 9 bases. This CDR3 contains 15 residues. Per the germline V gene, CDR1 is MDHEN and CDR2 is SYDVKM.

J is TRBJ2-1 and V is TRBV7-6, with TRBD2 identical over 12 bases. From germline, CDR1 is SGHVS and CDR2 FNYEAQ. V trimming: 5 bases; J trimming: 1 base; junction bases outside the gene matches: 9. The CDR3 runs 18 residues. CDR3 protein: CASSTTSGRTASYNEQFF. CDR3 DNA sequence: TGTGCCAGCAGCACGACTAGCGGGAGAACAGCGTCCTACAATGAGCAGTTCTTC. The full variable domain, in which reference TRBV7-6 and TRBJ2-1 provide the parts outside the CDR3, is GAGVSQSPRYKVTKRGQDVALRCDPISGHVSLYWYRQALGQGPEFLTYFNYEAQQDKSGLPNDRFSAERPEGSISTLTIQRTEQRDSAMYRCASSTTSGRTASYNEQFFGPGTRLTVL.

In DNA form, the CDR3 reads TGTGCCAGCAGTTATCTGCCGACCAATGAAGCTTTCTTT. It yields the protein CASSYLPTNEAFF. The chain links TRBV6-2 or TRBV6-3 to TRBJ1-1; D call uncertain. The germline gives CDR1 MNHEY, CDR2 SVGEGT. Trimming removed 3 bases from V and 7 bases from J, with 12 bases in between. The CDR3 is 13 residues long.

This clone showed up just once. At the DNA level, this CDR3 is encoded by other sequences in the same sample as well. Here the CDR3 reads CASSQGSGSYEQYF. As DNA, the CDR3 is TGCGCCAGCAGCCAAGGAAGCGGGAGCTACGAGCAGTACTTC. The gene calls are TRBV4-3 and TRBJ2-7; 8 bases line up with TRBD2. This CDR3 has 14 residues. J lost 3 bases, V lost 1 base, and 2 bases had no gene match. Germline CDR1 and CDR2: LGHNA and YSLEER.

The chain has TRBV20-1 and TRBJ2-7, with a possible D match to TRBD1 (6 bases). V gave up 3 bases and J gave up 3 bases, with 15 bases separating them. The CDR3 is made up of 14 amino acids. Germline CDR1 is DFQATT and CDR2 is SNEGSKA (reference sequence). This CDR3 is CSASARGLHYEQYF. As DNA, the CDR3 is TGCAGTGCTAGTGCCAGGGGCCTACACTACGAGCAGTACTTC.

The chain's CDR3 is CASSLSGGRAGSSYNSPLHF. The CDR3 DNA is TGCGCCAGCAGCCTCTCGGGGGGGCGTGCAGGGAGCTCCTATAATTCACCCCTCCACTTT. The chain joins TRBV4-3 to TRBJ1-6, with a weak D call TRBD1 (6 bases). V lost 4 bases and J lost 0, with 22 bases in between. Germline V gene data show CDR1 as LGHNA and CDR2 as YSLEER. The CDR3 contains 20 residues.

This clone has a single count. V gene TRBV10-3 combines with J gene TRBJ2-1; D unresolved. Germline lookup yields CDR1 ENHRY and CDR2 SYGVKD. V dropped 3 bases and J dropped 0 bases, with 9 bases sitting between them. This CDR3 has 15 residues. CDR3 bases: TGTGCCATCAGTGACGGTCCCGGCTCCTACAATGAGCAGTTCTTC. Encoded protein: CAISDGPGSYNEQFF.